These 21 T cell receptor beta chains originate from one sample sequenced in a study of T cell repertoires in ileal Crohn's disease. This table comes from immunoSEQ multiplex PCR, and its TCRdb copy is limited to in-frame clones, with some not included. Of around 5,600 clones in the sample, approximately 78% were seen once. Material for sequencing was ileal tissue. The receptor set was obtained from an adult with Crohn's disease.

The V gene is TRBV7-2, the J gene TRBJ2-7; 9 nucleotides align to TRBD2. The CDR3 covers 15 residues. Germline trimming cut 5 bases from V and 2 bases from J; bases unmatched to any gene: 7. CDR1 and CDR2 (germline): SGHTA, FQGNSA. CDR3 sequence reads: CASSPVASGTYEQYF. DNA for the CDR3: TGTGCCAGCAGCCCCGTGGCTAGCGGGACCTACGAGCAGTACTTC.

The chain has TRBV6-5 and TRBJ1-2, with 7 bases matching TRBD1. This CDR3 is built from 13 residues. Germline-derived CDR1 and CDR2 are MNHEY and SVGAGI. J lost 7 bases, V lost 6 bases, and 8 bases had no gene match. The CDR3 region has the DNA TGTGCCAGCAGGCTTACAGGGGAAAGTGGCTACACCTTC. It encodes CASRLTGESGYTF.

In DNA form, the CDR3 reads TGTGCCAGCAGCCTCGGGACACTCCAATACGAGCAGTACTTC. Encoded protein: CASSLGTLQYEQYF. This chain uses TRBV5-6 with TRBJ2-7; possibly TRBD1 for D (6 bases). Germline V lookup: CDR1 SGHDT, CDR2 YYEEEE. This CDR3 has 14 amino acids. V was shortened by 4 bases and J by 4 bases, with 15 bases between the two germline ends.

V gene TRBV7-9 combines with J gene TRBJ1-2; tentative D call: TRBD1 (6 bases). Germline V gene data show CDR1 as SEHNR and CDR2 as FQNEAQ (reference sequence). Trimming pared 0 bases from V and 3 bases from J, leaving 11 bases between. The CDR3 length is 15 residues. The chain's CDR3 is CASSLAEQGYYGYTF. CDR3 coding DNA: TGTGCCAGCAGCTTAGCCGAGCAGGGGTACTATGGCTACACCTTC.

The rearrangement links TRBV5-1 to TRBJ2-7, with unresolved D. The germline gives CDR1 SGHRS, CDR2 YFSETQ. Trimming shortened V by 4 bases and J by 0 bases, and 8 bases separated the two germline ends. The CDR3 is 13 amino acids. The CDR3 nucleotides are TGCGCCAGCAGCCCGGACGGCTCCTACGAGCAGTACTTC. Translating gives CASSPDGSYEQYF.

The genes are TRBV19 and TRBJ1-2, with D possibly TRBD1 on 5 matching bases. The CDR3 is 15 amino acids. Trimming pared 7 bases from V and 4 bases from J, leaving 19 bases between. The germline V gene encodes CDR1 LNHDA and CDR2 SQIVND (reference sequence). The chain's CDR3 is CASTFSPGPLYGYTF. CDR3 nucleotides: TGTGCCAGTACCTTTTCCCCGGGACCTCTCTATGGCTACACCTTC. Full variable domain (remainder filled in from reference TRBV19 and TRBJ1-2): DGGITQSPKYLFRKEGQNVTLSCEQNLNHDAMYWYRQDPGQGLRLIYYSQIVNDFQKGDIAEGYSVSREKKESFPLTVTSAQKNPTAFYLCASTFSPGPLYGYTFGSGTRLTVV.

The J gene is TRBJ2-1, the V gene TRBV7-9, with 7 positions matching TRBD1. The CDR3 has 13 residues. J lost 15 bases, V lost 1 base, and 9 bases had no gene match. From germline, CDR1 is SEHNR and CDR2 FQNEAQ (reference sequence). The CDR3 reads CASSLDRAGGRFF. Here the CDR3 DNA reads TGTGCCAGCAGCTTAGATCGCGCAGGGGGTCGGTTCTTC.

This clone showed up just once. The V call is TRBV25-1, the J call TRBJ1-6; TRBD1 is a possible D gene (5 bases). The CDR3 contains 15 residues. V dropped 3 bases and J dropped 3 bases, with 9 bases sitting between them. Germline CDR1 is MGHDK and CDR2 is SYGVNS. Here the CDR3 DNA reads TGTGCCAGCAGTGATCGGGGACTCTATAATTCACCCCTCCACTTT. Translated: CASSDRGLYNSPLHF.

This chain uses TRBV29-1 with TRBJ1-2, with D unclear. The CDR3 length is 13 residues. The germline V and J ends were trimmed by 5 bases and 0 bases, with 10 bases remaining between them. The germline V gene has CDR1 SQVTM and CDR2 ANQGSEA. The CDR3 region is CSVSTGTNYGYTF. DNA of the CDR3: TGCAGCGTTTCAACTGGCACTAACTATGGCTACACCTTC.

This chain joins TRBV10-3 and TRBJ2-2; D remains unclear. The CDR3 length is 17 residues. V lost 8 bases to trimming and J lost 0 bases, with 19 bases between them. Germline values: CDR1 ENHRY, CDR2 SYGVKD. CDR3 in DNA: TGTGCCATCCCACCCCATCTGATCCTCCCGAACACCGGGGAGCTGTTTTTT. Translation: CAIPPHLILPNTGELFF.

The rearrangement uses TRBV6-5 and TRBJ1-2; no firm D call. The CDR3 has 14 residues. V lost 6 bases and J 8 bases, leaving 19 bases between the germline ends. Germline-derived CDR1 and CDR2 are MNHEY and SVGAGI. CDR3 region: CASSEGRRREGYTF. The CDR3 nucleotides read TGTGCCAGCAGCGAAGGACGGCGCCGGGAGGGCTACACCTTC.

The genes are TRBV11-2 and TRBJ1-1; 7 nucleotides match TRBD1. Germline values: CDR1 SGHAT, CDR2 FQNNGV. J lost 5 bases, V lost 5 bases, and 14 bases had no gene match. The CDR3 contains 16 residues. CDR3 residues: CASSVKPTGLDTEAFF. Written as DNA, the CDR3 is TGTGCCAGCAGCGTGAAACCGACAGGGTTAGATACTGAAGCTTTCTTT.

Only one count was recorded for this clone. The chain uses TRBV27 and TRBJ2-3; 8 bases match TRBD2. Germline V lookup: CDR1 MNHEY, CDR2 SMNVEV (reference sequence). The V segment lost 6 bases and the J segment 4 bases; nucleotides outside the gene matches: 3. The CDR3 loop spans 13 amino acids. The CDR3 sequence is CASSLAGPDTQYF. Written as DNA, the CDR3 is TGTGCCAGCAGCCTAGCGGGCCCAGATACGCAGTATTTT.

A single count supports this clone. V gene TRBV4-1 combines with J gene TRBJ2-1; 7 bases are shared with TRBD2. Germline-derived CDR1 and CDR2 are MGHRA and YSYEKL. With 2 bases clipped from V and 7 bases from J, the junction kept 5 bases outside the gene matches. CDR3 size: 14 residues. The CDR3 DNA sequence: TGCGCCAGCAGCCAACGGGGGGTCCAGAATGAGCAGTTCTTC. It yields the protein CASSQRGVQNEQFF.

The chain links TRBV18 to TRBJ2-7; D unclear. CDR1 and CDR2 from the germline V gene are KGHSH and LQKENI. Trimming left V 1 base short and J 0 bases short, with 7 bases between. The CDR3 spans 14 residues. CDR3 loop: CASSPLSNSYEQYF. DNA of the CDR3: TGTGCCAGCTCACCACTTTCTAACTCCTACGAGCAGTACTTC.

The V and J genes are TRBV19 and TRBJ1-6; D is undetermined. Germline-derived CDR1 and CDR2 are LNHDA and SQIVND (reference sequence). The CDR3 has 14 residues. V was pared by 3 bases and J by 8 bases, with 11 bases between. Written as DNA, the CDR3 is TGTGCCAGTAGTATCGTGAATACTCATTCACCCCTCCACTTT. As protein: CASSIVNTHSPLHF.

V and J are TRBV19 and TRBJ1-1; 11 nucleotides agree with TRBD1. Germline lookup yields CDR1 LNHDA and CDR2 SQIVND (reference sequence). The J segment lost 5 bases and the V segment lost 5 bases, leaving 4 bases of the junction unmatched. The CDR3 covers 14 residues. The CDR3 region is CASSPGQGATEAFF. CDR3 DNA sequence: TGTGCCAGTAGTCCCGGACAGGGGGCTACTGAAGCTTTCTTT.

The V and J genes are TRBV4-1 and TRBJ2-7; TRBD1 might be the D (5 bases). Trimming took off 0 bases at V and 0 bases at J, with 12 bases between the two ends. Germline CDR1 and CDR2: MGHRA and YSYEKL. The CDR3 runs 16 residues. CDR3 sequence reads: CASSQDFGRASYEQYF. The CDR3 nucleotides read TGCGCCAGCAGCCAAGATTTTGGCAGGGCCTCCTACGAGCAGTACTTC.

V gene TRBV7-9 combines with J gene TRBJ2-2; D is ambiguous. From germline, CDR1 is SEHNR and CDR2 FQNEAQ (reference sequence). This CDR3 is 14 amino acids long. With 3 bases removed from V and 5 bases from J, the gap between germline ends came to 10 bases. CDR3 sequence: CASSLTEKTGELFF. As DNA, the CDR3 is TGTGCCAGCAGCTTGACGGAGAAGACCGGGGAGCTGTTTTTT.

This clone has a handful of counts. J is TRBJ1-1 and V is TRBV5-1; maybe TRBD1 (5 bases). Germline V gene sequence: CDR1 SGHRS, CDR2 YFSETQ. Trimming left V 7 bases short and J 6 bases short, with 16 bases between. The CDR3 sequence is 13 residues long. In DNA, the CDR3 is TGCGCCAGCGCCTCGGAGGGACGGGCTGAAGCTTTCTTT. Protein: CASASEGRAEAFF.

The rearrangement uses TRBV6-1 and TRBJ1-4; 9 nucleotides align to TRBD1. The CDR3 length is 14 residues. Germline CDR1 MNHNS, CDR2 SASEGT. J was trimmed by 12 bases and V by 2 bases; bases with no gene match: 7. DNA of the CDR3: TGTGCCAGCAGTGAACGCGGACAGGGGAAAGAACTGTTTTTT. This translates into CASSERGQGKELFF.